This T cell receptor beta chain was obtained from a study of T cell repertoires in cytomegalovirus infection (dated by TCRdb to the late 2010s). Regarding the study in general: The HLA type of each donor mattered for the analysis, because public TCR beta signatures pointed to carriage of CMV infection along with the matching HLA type. General findings and caveats noted by the study authors: In both this cohort and an independent approximately 400-donor cohort, the cumulative frequency of public TCR beta family members distinguished carriers of CMV infection plus the relevant HLA type. The ex vivo response was dominated by HLA-C-restricted CMV-specific TCR beta clonotypes, which also provided the single most frequent clonotype in two of eight donors.

Here V drops 3 bases and J drops 8 bases, and the junction holds 8 bases not matched to any gene. The germline V gene (reference sequence) supplies CDR1 SGHNT and CDR2 YYREEE. The cysteine opens and the phenylalanine closes a CDR3 of 16 amino acids. The sequence is cut down to CDR3 DNA, 48 bases in frame from base 1. Instrument on record: Illumina HiSeq 1500. TCRdb itself trimmed the public reads at Q25 with fastp, ran MiXCR and retained productive beta chains. Each entry is one CDR3 protein sequence, shown with its most common DNA and genes. Across this sample there are approximately 500,000 distinct CDR3 sequences, with more than 15% seen only once. The biggest ten clones account for 20% to 30% of the sample. As for this clonotype: The specificity of this receptor is unknown. No much larger clone is present one base from it, and per-base qualities are unavailable.

Sequences were obtained from CD8+ T cells from PBMCs. Recombination joined TRBV5-4 with TRBJ2-1; 13 bases in the middle match TRBD2. This clonotype was sampled from a human donor in good health (CMV status not recorded). Some clones in this sample may be carry-over from other donors' samples. The DNA sequence is as follows: TGTGCCAGCAGCTCTATGACTAGCGGGAGGCGAGATGAGCAGTTCTTC. This sequence encodes CASSSMTSGRRDEQFF.